Listed here are 4 T cell receptor beta chains from one sample, sequenced in a study of cytomegalovirus exposure and HLA in healthy donors. Use of 60 Vbeta and 13 Jbeta primers characterized the PCR. Some clones are missing from TCRdb's copy, which holds only in-frame ones; the method was immunoSEQ multiplex PCR. The table shows 280,000 or so clones, with 70% to 90% occurring only once. The sequenced sample was PBMCs. Receptor source: a woman aged 18-35 years in good health and CMV-seronegative.

The chain joins TRBV30 to TRBJ1-4; 8 bases are a match to TRBD1. The V gene's germline CDR1 is GTSNPN and CDR2 SVGIG (reference sequence). The J segment lost 10 bases and the V segment lost 2 bases, leaving 6 bases of the junction unmatched. CDR3 length: 13 residues. CDR3 DNA: TGTGCCTGGAGTCGGACAGGGCAAGGAAAACTGTTTTTT. Its translation is CAWSRTGQGKLFF.

The chain is built from TRBV19 and TRBJ2-7; 9 bases fit TRBD1. The CDR3 runs 18 residues. V shed 2 bases, J shed 5 bases, and the junction held 16 bases outside the gene matches. CDR1 LNHDA and CDR2 SQIVND come from the germline V gene (reference sequence). The CDR3 coding sequence is TGTGCCAGTAGTATATTCTACGGGACAGGGAGGCTTGAGAACGAGCAGTACTTC. It translates to CASSIFYGTGRLENEQYF.

This chain joins TRBV29-1 and TRBJ2-7; no clear D. The V and J ends lost 4 bases and 5 bases respectively, with 15 bases between them. The CDR3 contains 13 residues. Germline loops: CDR1 SQVTM, CDR2 ANQGSEA. The CDR3 here is CSVASSRIDEQYF. The CDR3 region has the DNA TGCAGCGTTGCAAGCTCCAGGATCGACGAGCAGTACTTC.

For this clone: The junction shows a germline mismatch at one end, possibly a read error. The same CDR3 is also encoded by other DNA sequences in this sample. The V gene is TRBV9, the J gene TRBJ1-6; 7 bases match TRBD1. This CDR3 has 15 amino acids. Per the germline V gene, CDR1 is SGDLS and CDR2 is YYNGEE. The CDR3 here is CASSVGGGGNSPLHF. The CDR3 region has the DNA TGTGCCAGCAGCGTAGGAGGGGGCGGTAATTCCCCCCTCCACTTT.